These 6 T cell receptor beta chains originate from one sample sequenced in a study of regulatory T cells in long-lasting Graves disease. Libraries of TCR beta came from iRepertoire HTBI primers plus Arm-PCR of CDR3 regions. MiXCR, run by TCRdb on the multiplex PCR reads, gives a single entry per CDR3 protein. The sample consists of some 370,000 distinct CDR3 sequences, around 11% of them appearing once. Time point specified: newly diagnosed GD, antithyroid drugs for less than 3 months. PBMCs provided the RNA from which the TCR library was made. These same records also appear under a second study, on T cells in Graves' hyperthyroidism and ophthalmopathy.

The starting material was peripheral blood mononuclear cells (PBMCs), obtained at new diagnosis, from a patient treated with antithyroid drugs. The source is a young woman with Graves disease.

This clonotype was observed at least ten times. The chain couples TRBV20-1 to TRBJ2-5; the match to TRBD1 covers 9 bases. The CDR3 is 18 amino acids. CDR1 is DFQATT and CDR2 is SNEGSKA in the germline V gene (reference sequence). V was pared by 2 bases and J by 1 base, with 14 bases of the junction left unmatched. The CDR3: CSARITGGAFRGQETQYF. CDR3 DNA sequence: TGCAGTGCTAGAATTACAGGGGGCGCTTTTCGCGGCCAAGAGACCCAGTACTTC.

CDR3 DNA sequence: TGTGCCAGCAGCTGGGTGCAGACCACTGAAGCTTTCTTT. This codes for CASSWVQTTEAFF. The gene calls are TRBV6-1 and TRBJ1-1; D unclear. The germline V and J ends were trimmed by 6 bases and 4 bases, with 12 bases remaining between them. The germline gives CDR1 MNHNS, CDR2 SASEGT. There are 13 residues in the CDR3.

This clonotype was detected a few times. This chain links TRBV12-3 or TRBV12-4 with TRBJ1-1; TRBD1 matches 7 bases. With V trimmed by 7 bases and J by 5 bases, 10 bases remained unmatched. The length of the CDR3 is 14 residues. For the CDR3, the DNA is TGTGCCAGCACTCTTAAACCAGGGGGAACTGAAGCTTTCTTT. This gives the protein CASTLKPGGTEAFF.

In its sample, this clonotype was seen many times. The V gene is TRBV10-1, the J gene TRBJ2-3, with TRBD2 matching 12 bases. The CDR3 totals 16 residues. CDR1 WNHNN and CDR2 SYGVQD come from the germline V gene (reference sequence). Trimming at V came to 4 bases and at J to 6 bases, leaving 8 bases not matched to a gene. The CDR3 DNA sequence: TGCGCCAGCAGTGGTCGACTAGCGGGAGAGGTCGATACGCAGTATTTT. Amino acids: CASSGRLAGEVDTQYF.

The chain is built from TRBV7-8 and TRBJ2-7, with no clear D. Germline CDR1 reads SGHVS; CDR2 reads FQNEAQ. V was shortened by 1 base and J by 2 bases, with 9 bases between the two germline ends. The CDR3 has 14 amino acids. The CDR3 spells CASSLVSEPYEQYF. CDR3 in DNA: TGTGCCAGCAGCTTAGTTTCAGAACCCTACGAGCAGTACTTC.

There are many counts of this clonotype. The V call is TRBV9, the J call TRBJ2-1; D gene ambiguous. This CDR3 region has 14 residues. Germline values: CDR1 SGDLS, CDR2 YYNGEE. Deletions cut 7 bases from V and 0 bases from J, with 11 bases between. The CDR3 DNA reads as TGTGCCAGCGCCTTTGCTATCTCCTACAATGAGCAGTTCTTC. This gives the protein CASAFAISYNEQFF.